Listed below are T cell receptor beta chains from one sample, sequenced in a study of shared clonotypes between healthy human individuals. TCRdb keeps only in-frame clones here, not all; method: immunoSEQ multiplex PCR. The table shows under 2.5 million clones, with 85% to 95% occurring only once. Sequencing was performed on naive CD4+ T cells from PBMCs. These receptors all stem from a man younger than 30 in good health. Some clones in this sample may be carry-over from other donors' samples. The CDR3 runs from the conserved cysteine through the conserved F or W. D genes are given only for firm matches. Rows may omit the clone size; those that give it use once, few, many or a size class.

-,TRBJ2-2,TRBD2,TRBV12-5,CASGLDLGLADITGELFF,TGTGCTAGTGGTTTGGATTTAGGACTAGCGGATATCACCGGGGAGCTGTTTTTT
-,TRBJ2-7,-,TRBV7-9,CASSNPTSSYEQYF,TGTGCCAGCAGCAACCCGACTAGCTCCTACGAGCAGTACTTC
-,TRBJ1-1,-,TRBV19,CASSPDRFPMNTEAFF,TGTGCCAGTAGTCCTGACAGATTCCCGATGAACACTGAAGCTTTCTTT
-,TRBJ2-7,-,TRBV28,CASSLPGHWQYF,TGTGCCAGCAGTTTACCCGGACACTGGCAGTACTTC
once,TRBJ2-7,-,TRBV28,CASSLGPNHEQYF,TGTGCCAGCAGTCTCGGGCCGAACCACGAGCAGTACTTC
few,TRBJ1-2,-,TRBV20-1,CSAGGLYGYTF,TGCAGCGCCGGGGGGCTCTATGGCTACACCTTC
-,TRBJ1-2,TRBD1,TRBV29-1,CSGAPFGGQGGVYGYTF,TGCAGCGGCGCCCCTTTTGGAGGACAGGGGGGAGTCTATGGCTACACCTTC
-,TRBJ2-1,-,TRBV4-1,CASSQDLTVPAEQFF,TGCGCCAGCAGCCAAGATTTGACGGTCCCCGCTGAGCAGTTCTTC
-,TRBJ2-7,-,TRBV4-1,CASSLNYGSGDSYEQYF,TGCGCCAGCAGCTTAAACTATGGTAGCGGAGACTCCTACGAGCAGTACTTC
-,TRBJ2-2,-,TRBV6-6,CASSYRRLAGELFF,TGTGCCAGCAGTTACCGACGACTAGCCGGGGAGCTGTTTTTT
-,TRBJ2-5,-,TRBV5-1,CASSIGRTLGGETQYF,TGCGCCAGCAGCATAGGACGGACACTTGGGGGGGAGACCCAGTACTTC
-,TRBJ1-1,-,TRBV7-2,CASSLSSFTEAFF,TGTGCCAGCAGCTTATCATCGTTCACTGAAGCTTTCTTT
-,TRBJ2-3,TRBD2,TRBV15,CATSSISGRITDTQYF,TGTGCCACCAGCAGTATTAGCGGGAGAATCACAGATACGCAGTATTTT
-,TRBJ2-3,-,TRBV2,CASNFLGPDTQYF,TGTGCCAGCAATTTCCTCGGGCCAGATACGCAGTATTTT
-,TRBJ2-7,-,TRBV6-5,CASRTDTYEQYF,TGTGCCAGCAGGACGGACACCTACGAGCAGTACTTC
-,TRBJ2-7,-,TRBV10-3,CAIRRTQSSYEQYF,TGTGCCATCAGGAGGACGCAGAGCTCCTACGAGCAGTACTTC
-,TRBJ2-7,-,TRBV4-2,CASSQVTATFYEQYF,TGTGCCAGCAGCCAAGTTACTGCCACCTTCTACGAGCAGTACTTC
-,TRBJ2-7,-,TRBV7-9,CASSLLGSYEQYF,TGTGCCAGCAGCTTACTGGGCTCCTACGAGCAGTACTTC
once,TRBJ1-5,TRBD1,TRBV18,CASSPGQGSQPQHF,TGTGCCAGCTCACCGGGACAGGGGAGCCAGCCCCAGCATTTT
-,TRBJ1-2,-,TRBV5-4,CASSNGGLYGYTF,TGTGCCAGCAGCAACGGAGGGCTCTATGGCTACACCTTC
-,TRBJ1-2,TRBD1,TRBV7-2,CASSFDRVRGYTF,TGTGCCAGCAGCTTTGACAGGGTTCGTGGCTACACCTTC
-,TRBJ2-2,TRBD2,TRBV10-3,CAISLQLAGGGELFF,TGTGCCATCAGTCTCCAACTAGCGGGTGGCGGGGAGCTGTTTTTT
-,TRBJ1-1,TRBD1,TRBV28,CASSYPGQGAITEAFF,TGTGCCAGCAGCTACCCGGGACAGGGGGCGATCACTGAAGCTTTCTTT
-,TRBJ2-1,TRBD2,TRBV7-8,CASSLRTRSSSYNEQFF,TGTGCCAGCAGCCTACGGACTAGAAGCAGTTCATACAATGAGCAGTTCTTC
-,TRBJ1-2,-,TRBV19,CARREDYGYTF,TGTGCCAGGCGGGAGGACTATGGCTACACCTTC
-,TRBJ2-3,TRBD2,TRBV28,CASTGGAADTQYF,TGTGCCAGCACCGGGGGGGCCGCAGATACGCAGTATTTT
-,TRBJ2-7,TRBD1,TRBV7-3,CASSPTGHYEQYF,TGTGCCAGCAGCCCGACAGGGCACTACGAGCAGTACTTC
few,TRBJ2-1,TRBD2,TRBV9,CASSPGTSVYNEQFF,TGTGCCAGCAGCCCCGGGACTAGCGTTTACAATGAGCAGTTCTTC
-,TRBJ1-2,-,TRBV19,CATRRYGYTF,TGTGCCACGCGTCGCTATGGCTACACCTTC
-,TRBJ2-7,TRBD1,TRBV7-2,CASSPGTGEYEQYF,TGTGCCAGCAGCCCCGGGACAGGGGAATACGAGCAGTACTTC
-,TRBJ2-1,-,TRBV9,CASSGTIADYNEQFF,TGTGCCAGCAGCGGAACTATAGCGGACTACAATGAGCAGTTCTTC
-,TRBJ1-2,TRBD1,TRBV6-1,CASRGTGVVYGYTF,TGTGCCAGCAGGGGGACAGGGGTGGTCTATGGCTACACCTTC
once,TRBJ1-1,-,TRBV29-1,CSVAHRQADTEAFF,TGCAGCGTCGCCCACAGACAGGCAGACACTGAAGCTTTCTTT
-,TRBJ2-2,TRBD1,TRBV5-1,CASSLKTGANTGELFF,TGCGCCAGCAGCTTAAAGACAGGGGCGAACACCGGGGAGCTGTTTTTT
few,TRBJ1-4,-,TRBV9,CASSEGRDSEKLFF,TGTGCCAGCAGCGAGGGGCGAGACTCCGAAAAACTGTTTTTT
-,TRBJ1-2,TRBD1,TRBV7-9,CASSAHRGWDYGYTF,TGTGCCAGCAGCGCGCACAGGGGCTGGGACTATGGCTACACCTTC
-,TRBJ1-1,TRBD1,TRBV5-4,CASSPGQGAVNTEAFF,TGTGCCAGCAGCCCCGGACAGGGGGCAGTAAACACTGAAGCTTTCTTT
-,TRBJ2-1,-,TRBV15,CATSRDRYNEQFF,TGTGCCACCAGCAGGGACCGCTACAATGAGCAGTTCTTC
few,TRBJ2-3,TRBD2,TRBV7-2,CASSLAGGPTDTQYF,TGTGCCAGCAGCTTAGCGGGAGGGCCCACAGATACGCAGTATTTT
once,TRBJ2-1,TRBD2,TRBV5-1,CASSPTPGLAGGGYNEQFF,TGCGCCAGCAGCCCAACCCCCGGGCTAGCGGGAGGGGGATACAATGAGCAGTTCTTC